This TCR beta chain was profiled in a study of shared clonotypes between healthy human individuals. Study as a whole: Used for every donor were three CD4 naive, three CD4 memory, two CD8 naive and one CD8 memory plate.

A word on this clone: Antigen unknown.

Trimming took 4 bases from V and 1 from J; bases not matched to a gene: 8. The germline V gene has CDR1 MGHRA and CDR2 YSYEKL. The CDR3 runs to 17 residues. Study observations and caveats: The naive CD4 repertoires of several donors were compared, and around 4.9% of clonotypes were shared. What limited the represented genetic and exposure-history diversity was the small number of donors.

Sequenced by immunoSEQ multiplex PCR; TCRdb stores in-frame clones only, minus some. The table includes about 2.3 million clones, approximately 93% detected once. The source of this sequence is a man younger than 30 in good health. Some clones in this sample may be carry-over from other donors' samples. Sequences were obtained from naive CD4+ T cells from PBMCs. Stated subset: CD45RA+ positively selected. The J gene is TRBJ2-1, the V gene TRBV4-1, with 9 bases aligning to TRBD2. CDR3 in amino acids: CASSRLPGLASYNEQFF. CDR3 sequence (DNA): TGCGCCAGCAGCCGACTCCCGGGACTAGCTTCCTACAATGAGCAGTTCTTC.